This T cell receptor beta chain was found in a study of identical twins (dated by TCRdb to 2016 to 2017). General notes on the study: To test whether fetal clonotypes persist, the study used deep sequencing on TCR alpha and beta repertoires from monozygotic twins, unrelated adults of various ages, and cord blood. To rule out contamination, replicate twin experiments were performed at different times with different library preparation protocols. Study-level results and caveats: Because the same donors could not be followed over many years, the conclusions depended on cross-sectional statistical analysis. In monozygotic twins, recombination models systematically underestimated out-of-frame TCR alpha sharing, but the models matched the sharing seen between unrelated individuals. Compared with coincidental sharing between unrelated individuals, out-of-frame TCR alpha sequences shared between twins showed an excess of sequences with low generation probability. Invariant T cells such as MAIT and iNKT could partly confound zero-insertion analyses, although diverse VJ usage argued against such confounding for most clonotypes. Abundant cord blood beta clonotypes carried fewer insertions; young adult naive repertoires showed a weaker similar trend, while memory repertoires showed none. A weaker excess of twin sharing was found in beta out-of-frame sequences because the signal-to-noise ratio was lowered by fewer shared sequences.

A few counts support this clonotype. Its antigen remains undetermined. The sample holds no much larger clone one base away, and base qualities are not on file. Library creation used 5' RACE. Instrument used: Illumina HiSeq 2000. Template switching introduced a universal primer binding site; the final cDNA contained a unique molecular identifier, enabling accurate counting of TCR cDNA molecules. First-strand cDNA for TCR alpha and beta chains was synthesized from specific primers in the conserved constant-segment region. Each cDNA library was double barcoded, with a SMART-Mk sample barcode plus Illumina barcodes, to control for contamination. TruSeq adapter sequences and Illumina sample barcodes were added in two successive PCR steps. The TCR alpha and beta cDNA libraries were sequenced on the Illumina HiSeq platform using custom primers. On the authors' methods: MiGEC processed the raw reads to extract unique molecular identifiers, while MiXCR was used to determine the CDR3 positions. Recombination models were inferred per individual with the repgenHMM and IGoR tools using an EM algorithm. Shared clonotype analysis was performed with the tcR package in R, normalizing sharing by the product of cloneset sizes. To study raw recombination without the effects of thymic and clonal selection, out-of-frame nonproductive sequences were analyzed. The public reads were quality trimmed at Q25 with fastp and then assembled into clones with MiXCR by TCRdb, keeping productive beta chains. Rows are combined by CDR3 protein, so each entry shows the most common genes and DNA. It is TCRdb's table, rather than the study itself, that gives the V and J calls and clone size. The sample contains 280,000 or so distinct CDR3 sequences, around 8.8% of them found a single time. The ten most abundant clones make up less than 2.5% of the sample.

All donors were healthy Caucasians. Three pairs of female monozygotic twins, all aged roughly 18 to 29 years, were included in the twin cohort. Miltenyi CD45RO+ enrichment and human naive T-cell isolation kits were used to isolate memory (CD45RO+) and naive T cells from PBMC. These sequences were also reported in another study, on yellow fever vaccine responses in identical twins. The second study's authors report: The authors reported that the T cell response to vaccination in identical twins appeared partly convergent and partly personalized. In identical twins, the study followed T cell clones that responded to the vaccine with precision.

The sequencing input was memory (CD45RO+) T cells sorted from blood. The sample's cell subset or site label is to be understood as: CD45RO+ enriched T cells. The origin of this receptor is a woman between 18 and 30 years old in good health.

The bases read TGCGCCAGCAGCGGGACAGGGAACTACTACAATGAGCAGTTCTTC. This codes for CASSGTGNYYNEQFF. The sequence links TRBV5-1 to TRBJ2-1, and TRBD1 aligns with 9 junction nucleotides. CDR1 and CDR2 are drawn from the germline V gene: SGHRS, YFSETQ. The germline V end is reduced by 4 bases and the J end by 3 bases; junction bases left unmatched: 5. From its cysteine to its phenylalanine, the CDR3 spans 15 amino acids. The read is trimmed to its CDR3 DNA, 45 bases read in frame from base 1.